This T cell receptor (beta chain) is from a study of Ad26.COV2.S vaccination and SARS-CoV-2 variants. Study-level background: The vaccine Ad26.COV2.S was put into the muscle once, or twice with 56 days between. General study points: Comparability of non-spike TCR breadth was observed across vaccine and placebo recipients. People given the vaccine had a wider spike-specific TCR breadth than placebo recipients did.

The protocol was immunoSEQ multiplex PCR, while the TCRdb copy is restricted to in-frame clones and leaves out a portion. The data contain fewer than 400,000 clones, approximately 89% of them singletons. Treatment noted: about 20 received Ad26.COV2.S at low or high dose, single or two shots; 5 received placebo; per-sample allocation not given. Collection of the samples took place on day 63 after the first injection of vaccine or placebo. Comment on this clone: Its antigen is as yet unknown.

This sequence originates from a person between 18 and 59 years old who received the Ad26.COV2.S COVID-19 vaccine or a placebo. This specimen consisted of peripheral blood, obtained in a trial of Ad26.COV2.S vaccine versus placebo.

The CDR3 coding sequence is TGTGCCAGCGGGAGTACCTACAATGAGCAGTTCTTC. It encodes CASGSTYNEQFF. This chain links TRBV28 with TRBJ2-1; a weak D match, TRBD2 (5 bases). Per germline, CDR1 MDHEN and CDR2 SYDVKM. Trimming removed 8 bases at V and 2 bases at J, with 7 bases between. The CDR3 runs 12 residues.